These 19 T cell receptor beta chains share one sample of origin, sequenced in a study of CD8 T cells in Susac syndrome. With random hexamers, about 0.5 to 1 ug RNA was reverse transcribed. TCRdb analysed the immunoSEQ multiplex PCR reads with MiXCR anew, one entry per CDR3 protein. This table holds roughly 200,000 distinct CDR3 sequences, about 94% found once. Input material: CD4+ T cells from PBMCs. All receptors derive from a human donor with Susac syndrome.

CDR3 loop: CAWSQGGQPQHF. The CDR3 region has the DNA TGTGCCTGGAGCCAGGGAGGTCAGCCCCAGCATTTT. This chain links TRBV30 with TRBJ1-5; maybe TRBD1 (5 bases). The CDR3 is made up of 12 amino acids. V was trimmed by 3 bases and J by 6 bases, leaving 9 bases between them. Germline V lookup: CDR1 GTSNPN, CDR2 SVGIG (reference sequence).

The V gene is TRBV25-1, the J gene TRBJ1-2, with 7 positions matching TRBD1. The CDR3 has 15 residues. The V gene end was trimmed by 3 bases and the J gene end by 8 bases; junction bases not matched to a gene: 12. Germline V gives CDR1 MGHDK, CDR2 SYGVNS. CDR3 nucleotide sequence: TGTGCCAGCAGTGAGATAACAGGGGAAGCAAGGGGCTACACCTTC. This encodes CASSEITGEARGYTF.

The rearrangement links TRBV29-1 to TRBJ1-2; 9 bases align to TRBD1. The CDR3 has 14 residues. CDR1 and CDR2 (germline): SQVTM, ANQGSEA. Trimming cost V 0 bases and J 4 bases; bases outside gene matches: 3. The CDR3: CSVEDATGGYGYTF. The CDR3 DNA reads as TGCAGCGTTGAAGATGCGACAGGGGGCTATGGCTACACCTTC.

The chain uses TRBV29-1 and TRBJ1-1; D gene uncertain. V lost 7 bases, J lost 1 base, and 13 bases lay in between. The CDR3 is 13 residues long. Germline CDR1 and CDR2: SQVTM and ANQGSEA. The CDR3 region is CSAMETTNTEAFF. DNA for the CDR3: TGCAGCGCCATGGAAACCACGAACACTGAAGCTTTCTTT. Full variable domain (rest looked up from reference TRBV29-1 and TRBJ1-1): SAVISQKPSRDICQRGTSLTIQCQVDSQVTMMFWYRQQPGQSLTLIATANQGSEATYESGFVIDKFPISRPNLTFSTLTVSNMSPEDSSIYLCSAMETTNTEAFFGQGTRLTVV.

The sample holds one count of this clonotype. The CDR3 nucleotides are TGTGCCAGCAGCTTCTCTCTAGCGGGGGAGAAGCAGTACTTC. Its translation: CASSFSLAGEKQYF. This chain links TRBV7-2 with TRBJ2-7; 10 positions agree with TRBD2. Germline-derived CDR1 and CDR2 are SGHTA and FQGNSA. With V trimmed by 3 bases and J by 8 bases, 7 bases remained unmatched. The CDR3 runs to 14 residues.

This chain uses TRBV30 with TRBJ1-4; 9 positions match TRBD1. The CDR3 contains 15 residues. J lost 8 bases, V lost 1 base, and 8 bases had no gene match. Germline CDR1 is GTSNPN and CDR2 is SVGIG (reference sequence). CDR3 bases: TGTGCCTGGAGTGCCCGGACAGGGGCGGAGGAAAAACTGTTTTTT. Its protein product is CAWSARTGAEEKLFF. Full variable domain (remainder filled in from reference TRBV30 and TRBJ1-4): SQTIHQWPATLVQPVGSPLSLECTVEGTSNPNLYWYRQAAGRGLQLLFYSVGIGQISSEVPQNLSASRPQDRQFILSSKKLLLSDSGFYLCAWSARTGAEEKLFFGSGTQLSVL.

The V call is TRBV5-4, the J call TRBJ2-7, with TRBD1 matching 12 bases. This CDR3 is 15 amino acids long. V lost 4 bases, J lost 5 bases, and 7 bases stayed unmatched. Per the germline V gene, CDR1 is SGHNT and CDR2 is YYREEE (reference sequence). The CDR3 DNA reads TGTGCCAGCAGCAGATCGGGACAGGGGGCCGACGAGCAGTACTTC. This encodes CASSRSGQGADEQYF.

V is TRBV5-4 and J is TRBJ1-1, with TRBD1 matching 12 bases. CDR3 size: 16 residues. Germline values: CDR1 SGHNT, CDR2 YYREEE (reference sequence). V shed 4 bases and J 10 bases; nucleotides not matched to a gene: 14. Here the CDR3 DNA reads TGTGCCAGCAGCGCTACTACCGGGACAGGGGGCGAACGAGCTTTCTTT. It is translated as CASSATTGTGGERAFF.

V usage is TRBV29-1 and J usage is TRBJ1-1; no clear D. The V end was cut by 3 bases, the J end by 3 bases, with 8 bases between. The CDR3 consists of 12 residues. The germline gives CDR1 SQVTM, CDR2 ANQGSEA. The CDR3: CSVDPMDTEAFF. CDR3 coding DNA: TGCAGCGTTGACCCGATGGACACTGAAGCTTTCTTT.

The chain carries TRBV28 and TRBJ1-2, with 7 bases aligning to TRBD1. J was trimmed by 7 bases and V by 5 bases; bases with no gene match: 16. Looked up from germline, CDR1 is MDHEN and CDR2 is SYDVKM. The CDR3 contains 16 residues. The CDR3 sequence: CASSPTGTPKGGGYTF. In nucleotides, the CDR3 is TGTGCCAGCAGTCCGACAGGGACCCCAAAAGGCGGTGGCTACACCTTC.

The V gene is TRBV30, the J gene TRBJ2-3; the match to TRBD1 covers 7 bases. CDR1 is GTSNPN and CDR2 is SVGIG in the germline V gene (reference sequence). There are 14 residues in the CDR3. Losses at the gene ends were 0 bases for V and 5 bases for J; bases not matched to a gene: 5. In DNA, the CDR3 is TGTGCCTGGAGTGTAACAGGGGTGGGAGATACGCAGTATTTT. As protein: CAWSVTGVGDTQYF.

The V call is TRBV12-3 or TRBV12-4, the J call TRBJ2-5; D unclear. CDR3 length equals 11 residues. Trimming took 5 bases from V and 7 from J, leaving 8 bases between them. CDR3 sequence (DNA): TGTGCCAGCAGTCTGCGAGGGACCCAGTACTTC. Translating gives CASSLRGTQYF.

About this clonotype itself: The junction and the germline gene differ at one end; a read error may be behind it. The V and J genes are TRBV2 and TRBJ1-6; 7 bases are a match to TRBD1. The germline V gene encodes CDR1 SNHLY and CDR2 FYNNEI. The CDR3 spans 12 residues. DNA for the CDR3: TGTGCCAGCGACGAGGGGGCAGCGCCCCCCCACTTT. Translated: CASDEGAAPPHF.

The J gene is TRBJ2-1, the V gene TRBV28; 11 nucleotides agree with TRBD2. Losses at the gene ends were 6 bases for V and 2 bases for J; bases not matched to a gene: 6. Germline CDR1 and CDR2: MDHEN and SYDVKM. The CDR3 has 16 amino acids. The DNA for the CDR3 is TGTGCCAGCAGACTACTTAGCGGGAGGGCCTACAATGAGCAGTTCTTC. This codes for CASRLLSGRAYNEQFF.

The chain combines TRBV5-1 with TRBJ1-2; 7 nucleotides align to TRBD1. Trimming took 5 bases from V and 4 from J; bases not matched to a gene: 14. CDR1 SGHRS and CDR2 YFSETQ come from the germline V gene. The CDR3 has 16 amino acids. As DNA, the CDR3 is TGCGCCAGCAGAGCTCAGGGAGGGGGCGACCCCTATGGCTACACCTTC. Its translation is CASRAQGGGDPYGYTF.

The chain carries TRBV28 and TRBJ2-5; 12 bases match TRBD2. J was trimmed by 14 bases and V by 3 bases; bases with no gene match: 7. Germline lookup yields CDR1 MDHEN and CDR2 SYDVKM. CDR3 length: 13 amino acids. The CDR3 DNA reads as TGTGCCAGCAGTTTGGCTAGCGGGAGGGCTGTATACTTC. It translates to CASSLASGRAVYF.

The chain uses TRBV2 and TRBJ2-1; tentative D call: TRBD1 (6 bases). In germline, CDR1 is SNHLY, CDR2 FYNNEI. The CDR3 contains 15 residues. The V gene lost 3 bases and the J gene lost 6 bases, with 15 bases spanning the gap. The CDR3 protein is CASSDQGPTPNEQFF. The DNA for the CDR3 is TGTGCCAGCAGTGACCAGGGGCCCACGCCCAATGAGCAGTTCTTC.

The table lists this clonotype with a count of one. V and J are TRBV20-1 and TRBJ1-2; 10 bases align to TRBD1. Losses at the gene ends were 3 bases for V and 8 bases for J; bases not matched to a gene: 6. This CDR3 contains 13 residues. Germline V gene lookup returns CDR1 DFQATT and CDR2 SNEGSKA (reference sequence). The CDR3 spells CSASPDRGFGYTF. The CDR3 bases are TGCAGTGCTAGTCCGGACAGGGGGTTCGGCTACACCTTC.

This chain joins TRBV7-2 and TRBJ2-1, with TRBD2 identical over 9 bases. The ends lost 6 bases at V and 4 bases at J; junction bases unmatched: 10. Germline CDR1 and CDR2: SGHTA and FQGNSA. CDR3 length: 16 amino acids. The CDR3 loop is CASRPSRLAEYNEQFF. CDR3 DNA sequence: TGTGCCAGCAGACCCTCCCGACTAGCGGAGTACAATGAGCAGTTCTTC.